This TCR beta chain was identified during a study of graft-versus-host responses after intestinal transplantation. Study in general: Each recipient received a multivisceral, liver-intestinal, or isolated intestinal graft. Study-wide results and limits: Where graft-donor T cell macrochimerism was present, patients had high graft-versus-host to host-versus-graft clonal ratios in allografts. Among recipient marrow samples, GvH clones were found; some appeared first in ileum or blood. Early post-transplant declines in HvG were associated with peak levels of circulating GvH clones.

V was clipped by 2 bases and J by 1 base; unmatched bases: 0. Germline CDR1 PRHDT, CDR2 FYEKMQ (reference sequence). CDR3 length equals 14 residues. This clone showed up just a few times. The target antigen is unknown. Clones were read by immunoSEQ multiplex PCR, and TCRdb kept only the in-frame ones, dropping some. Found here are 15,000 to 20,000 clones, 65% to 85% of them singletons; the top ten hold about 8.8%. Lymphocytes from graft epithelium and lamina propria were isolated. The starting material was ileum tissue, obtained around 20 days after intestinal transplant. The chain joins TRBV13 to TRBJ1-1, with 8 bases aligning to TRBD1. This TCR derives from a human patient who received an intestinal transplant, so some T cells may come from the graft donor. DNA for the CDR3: TGTGCCAGCAGCTTAACAGGGGGGAACACTGAAGCTTTCTTT. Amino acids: CASSLTGGNTEAFF.